Listed below are T cell receptor beta chains from one sample, sequenced in a study of blood T cells in healthy people across ages. TCRdb reanalysed the 5' RACE reads using MiXCR and keeps one entry per CDR3 protein. In the table there are 950,000 to 1,200,000 distinct CDR3 sequences, under 40% of which are singletons. Material for sequencing was blood. These receptors all stem from a man younger than 35 in good health. The CDR3 runs from the conserved cysteine through the conserved F or W. Each record gives: V gene, J gene, D gene, clone size, CDR3 protein, CDR3 DNA. The D gene is left open where the match is weak. Clone size is not always given. Where it is, it says once, few, many or a class for expanded clones.

>TRBV2|TRBJ2-1|TRBD1|few
CASSEALDRGAVDYNEQFF
TGTGCCAGCAGTGAAGCCTTAGACAGGGGTGCGGTGGACTACAATGAGCAGTTCTTC
>TRBV20-1|TRBJ2-2|NA|few
CSARESGDTGELFF
TGCAGTGCTAGAGAGTCGGGGGACACCGGGGAGCTGTTTTTT
>TRBV20-1|TRBJ1-1|NA|NA
CSAIPGQVGTEAFF
TGCAGTGCTATTCCGGGCCAAGTCGGCACTGAAGCTTTCTTT
>TRBV4-2|TRBJ1-4|NA|NA
CASSQAQGTNEKLFF
TGTGCCAGCAGCCAAGCCCAGGGTACTAATGAAAAACTGTTTTTT
>TRBV29-1|TRBJ1-1|NA|NA
CSVVRGQPTSEAFF
TGCAGCGTTGTAAGAGGGCAGCCGACCTCTGAAGCTTTCTTT
>TRBV24-1|TRBJ2-7|TRBD1|NA
CATSDPTGPYEQYF
TGTGCCACCAGTGACCCGACAGGGCCTTACGAGCAGTACTTC
>TRBV10-3|TRBJ2-1|TRBD2|NA
CAISPGLAGGNYNEQFF
TGTGCCATCAGTCCGGGACTAGCGGGGGGTAACTACAATGAGCAGTTCTTC
>TRBV14|TRBJ1-2|NA|few
CASSQDRYSERSTF
TGTGCCAGCAGCCAAGACAGGTACAGCGAAAGGTCCACCTTC
>TRBV10-3|TRBJ1-5|NA|NA
CAISDGKQQPQHF
TGTGCCATCAGCGACGGCAAACAACAGCCCCAGCATTTT
>TRBV9|TRBJ2-3|TRBD1|many
CASSAWDRSTDTQYF
TGTGCCAGCAGCGCCTGGGACAGGAGCACAGATACGCAGTATTTT
>TRBV5-1|TRBJ1-4|TRBD1|few
CASSQGQAANEKLFF
TGCGCCAGCAGCCAAGGACAGGCGGCTAATGAAAAACTGTTTTTT
>TRBV20-1|TRBJ1-5|TRBD1|NA
CSARHLVGTGNNQPQHF
TGCAGTGCTAGACATTTAGTAGGGACAGGGAACAATCAGCCCCAGCATTTT
>TRBV5-1|TRBJ2-1|TRBD2|NA
CASTPGGTVVPAYNEQFF
TGCGCCAGCACCCCGGGGGGAACCGTGGTACCTGCCTACAATGAGCAGTTCTTC
>TRBV14|TRBJ2-2|NA|few
CASSQDSVTGELFF
TGTGCCAGCAGCCAAGACTCGGTCACCGGGGAGCTGTTTTTT
>TRBV5-1|TRBJ1-2|TRBD1|NA
CASSAPRQGVDMGYGYTF
TGCGCCAGCAGCGCCCCTCGACAGGGGGTCGATATGGGCTATGGCTACACCTTC
>TRBV3-1|TRBJ2-3|NA|NA
CASSLGPGGDTQYF
TGTGCCAGCAGCCTCGGGCCCGGCGGGGATACGCAGTATTTT
>TRBV6-1|TRBJ1-1|NA|once
CASWGMTGPSTTAGTEAFF
TGTGCCAGCTGGGGAATGACCGGGCCGTCAACCACGGCGGGAACTGAAGCTTTCTTT
>TRBV28|TRBJ2-1|TRBD2|few
CASSLTGTRRNEQFF
TGTGCCAGCAGCTTAACCGGGACTAGGAGGAATGAGCAGTTCTTC
>TRBV7-8|TRBJ2-1|TRBD1|NA
CASSPLGTGRYYEQFF
TGTGCCAGCAGCCCTCTAGGGACAGGGAGGTACTACGAGCAGTTCTTC
>TRBV20-1|TRBJ1-2|NA|NA
CSASIPGADPSYGYTF
TGCAGTGCTAGCATCCCCGGTGCGGATCCTTCCTATGGCTACACCTTC
>TRBV7-2|TRBJ1-2|TRBD1|NA
CASSSPSLGQGNLGYGYTF
TGTGCCAGCAGCTCGCCGTCATTAGGACAGGGGAATTTAGGGTATGGCTACACCTTC
>TRBV20-1|TRBJ2-7|NA|once
CSARQRSSYNEQYF
TGCAGTGCTAGACAGCGGAGCTCCTACAATGAGCAGTACTTC
>TRBV4-2|TRBJ2-5|TRBD2|NA
CASSQDGREQETQYF
TGTGCCAGCAGCCAAGATGGGAGGGAGCAAGAGACCCAGTACTTC
>TRBV20-1|TRBJ1-2|NA|NA
CSATNDRTDRYGYTF
TGCAGTGCGACCAACGACAGGACCGATAGATATGGCTACACCTTC
>TRBV10-3|TRBJ1-2|NA|NA
CAILDSSYYGYTF
TGTGCCATCTTGGACAGCTCCTACTATGGCTACACCTTC
>TRBV6-5|TRBJ1-4|NA|NA
CASKRGSTNEKLFF
TGTGCCAGCAAGAGGGGTTCGACTAATGAAAAACTGTTTTTT
>TRBV6-1|TRBJ2-2|NA|once
CASNTIGGLVSTGELFF
TGTGCCAGCAATACAATAGGGGGGTTAGTCTCCACCGGGGAGCTGTTTTTT
>TRBV7-2|TRBJ1-4|TRBD1|NA
CASSLPGGRDEKLFF
TGTGCCAGCAGCCTCCCAGGGGGGCGGGATGAAAAACTGTTTTTT
>TRBV20-1|TRBJ1-1|NA|NA
CSARDPPVLNTEAFF
TGCAGTGCTAGAGATCCCCCCGTTCTGAACACTGAAGCTTTCTTT
>TRBV29-1|TRBJ1-2|TRBD1|NA
CSVTGTGLEHGYTF
TGCAGCGTTACGGGGACAGGTCTGGAGCATGGCTACACCTTC
>TRBV7-9|TRBJ1-1|NA|once
CASSLNTGTKEGTEAFF
TGTGCCAGCAGCCTAAACACTGGGACAAAAGAGGGCACTGAAGCTTTCTTT
>TRBV6-5|TRBJ2-5|NA|few
CASSYSRRLGNEQYF
TGTGCCAGCAGTTACTCGAGGAGGCTCGGAAATGAGCAGTACTTC
>TRBV4-1|TRBJ1-2|NA|NA
CASSQVVAATSGYTF
TGCGCCAGCAGCCAAGTTGTAGCCGCAACTAGTGGCTACACCTTC
>TRBV3-1|TRBJ2-7|NA|few
CASSNRDGSYEQYF
TGTGCCAGCAGCAACCGGGACGGATCCTACGAGCAGTACTTC
>TRBV5-1|TRBJ2-7|NA|many
CASSLVNEQYF
TGTGCCAGCAGCTTGGTCAACGAGCAGTACTTC
>TRBV6-5|TRBJ2-2|TRBD1|NA
CASIPDRGGTGELFF
TGTGCCAGCATCCCGGACAGGGGAGGAACCGGGGAGCTGTTTTTT
>TRBV6-5|TRBJ2-3|NA|few
CASSYTKGNTQYF
TGTGCCAGCAGTTACACAAAGGGAAATACGCAGTATTTT
>TRBV4-3|TRBJ1-1|NA|NA
CASSQERRGAEAFF
TGCGCCAGCAGCCAAGAAAGGCGGGGAGCTGAAGCTTTCTTT
>TRBV7-3|TRBJ2-2|NA|NA
CASSLNLDTGELFF
TGTGCCAGCAGCTTAAATCTGGACACCGGGGAGCTGTTTTTT
>TRBV5-1|TRBJ1-2|NA|NA
CASSARVTTVYGYTF
TGCGCCAGCAGCGCCCGTGTAACGACCGTCTATGGCTACACCTTC
>TRBV20-1|TRBJ1-1|NA|NA
CSARQGFNENTEAFF
TGCAGTGCTAGGCAGGGGTTCAACGAGAACACTGAAGCTTTCTTT
>TRBV12-3/TRBV12-4|TRBJ2-1|TRBD1|NA
CASSEDRDSNEQFF
TGTGCCAGCAGCGAGGACAGGGACAGCAATGAGCAGTTCTTC
>TRBV5-1|TRBJ2-7|NA|NA
CASSLAIGRAYEQYF
TGCGCCAGCAGCTTGGCCATTGGCAGAGCATACGAGCAGTACTTC
>TRBV29-1|TRBJ2-1|TRBD1|NA
CSVEDFPGQGFEQFF
TGCAGCGTTGAAGATTTTCCGGGACAGGGGTTTGAGCAGTTCTTC
>TRBV5-4|TRBJ1-2|NA|NA
CASSLPFREQGWNYGYTF
TGTGCCAGCAGTCTCCCTTTTAGGGAGCAAGGGTGGAACTATGGCTACACCTTC
>TRBV4-2|TRBJ1-1|NA|NA
CASSQDRGGRTMNTEAFF
TGTGCCAGCAGCCAAGATCGGGGGGGCCGTACCATGAACACTGAAGCTTTCTTT
>TRBV7-2|TRBJ1-3|NA|NA
CASSHSIAASSGNTIYF
TGTGCCAGCAGCCACTCTATCGCTGCTTCCTCTGGAAACACCATATATTTT
>TRBV5-5|TRBJ1-5|NA|NA
CASSLSQRGNQPQHF
TGTGCCAGCAGCTTGTCACAGCGGGGCAATCAGCCCCAGCATTTT
>TRBV5-1|TRBJ1-1|NA|few
CASSLSLTPNTEAFF
TGCGCCAGCAGCCTCTCCTTAACGCCTAACACTGAAGCTTTCTTT
>TRBV21-1|TRBJ2-1|NA|NA
CASSKEVAPPRPYNEQFF
TGTGCCAGCAGCAAAGAAGTGGCGCCCCCCAGGCCCTACAATGAGCAGTTCTTC
>TRBV4-3|TRBJ1-5|NA|NA
CASSQEGRSQPQHF
TGCGCCAGCAGCCAAGAGGGCCGATCCCAGCCCCAGCATTTT
>TRBV15|TRBJ2-5|NA|NA
CATSTFRLEETQYF
TGTGCCACCAGCACCTTTCGACTAGAAGAGACCCAGTACTTC
>TRBV28|TRBJ1-1|NA|once
CASRLAWRGEAFF
TGTGCCAGCAGGTTAGCGTGGCGGGGTGAAGCTTTCTTT
>TRBV12-5|TRBJ1-2|NA|NA
CASGSGTPGYGYTF
TGTGCTAGTGGTTCAGGGACTCCGGGATATGGCTACACCTTC